This T cell receptor (beta chain) originates from a study of T cell responses to AZD1222 COVID-19 vaccine. Trimming removed 6 bases at V and 0 bases at J, with 5 bases between. This CDR3 is built from 12 residues. Germline V lookup: CDR1 MNHEY, CDR2 SMNVEV (reference sequence). Assay used: immunoSEQ multiplex PCR; TCRdb lists only in-frame clones, some missing. The sample includes over 150,000 clones, 85% to 90% of them seen just once. The material sequenced was peripheral blood, taken on day 0 of AZD1222 vaccination. The sequence was collected from an adult in good health. V gene TRBV27 combines with J gene TRBJ1-2; D not resolved. CDR3 nucleotide sequence: TGTGCCAGCAGATTCTCTAACTATGGCTACACCTTC. Protein: CASRFSNYGYTF.